This T cell receptor (beta chain) was sequenced for a study of blood T cell repertoires in COVID-19. The table came from immunoSEQ multiplex PCR; TCRdb's copy has only in-frame clones and leaves some out. The profile shows 250,000 to 300,000 clones, roughly 87% of them singletons. This clone has only a few counts. The identical CDR3 is also encoded by other nucleotide sequences in the sample. Per germline, CDR1 LNHNV and CDR2 YYDKDF (reference sequence). Trimming cost V 0 bases and J 8 bases; bases outside gene matches: 3. This CDR3 has 15 residues. This sequence originates from a woman in her thirties or forties who had recovered from COVID-19. The sample comprised peripheral blood. This chain uses TRBV15 with TRBJ1-6; 8 nucleotides line up with TRBD1. CDR3: CATSREDRVYSPLHF. The CDR3 nucleotides read TGTGCCACCAGCAGAGAGGACAGGGTATATTCACCCCTCCACTTT. Filled out from reference TRBV15 and TRBJ1-6, the complete variable domain reads DAMVIQNPRYQVTQFGKPVTLSCSQTLNHNVMYWYQQKSSQAPKLLFHYYDKDFNNEADTPDNFQSRRPNTSFCFLDIRSPGLGDTAMYLCATSREDRVYSPLHFGNGTRLTVT.